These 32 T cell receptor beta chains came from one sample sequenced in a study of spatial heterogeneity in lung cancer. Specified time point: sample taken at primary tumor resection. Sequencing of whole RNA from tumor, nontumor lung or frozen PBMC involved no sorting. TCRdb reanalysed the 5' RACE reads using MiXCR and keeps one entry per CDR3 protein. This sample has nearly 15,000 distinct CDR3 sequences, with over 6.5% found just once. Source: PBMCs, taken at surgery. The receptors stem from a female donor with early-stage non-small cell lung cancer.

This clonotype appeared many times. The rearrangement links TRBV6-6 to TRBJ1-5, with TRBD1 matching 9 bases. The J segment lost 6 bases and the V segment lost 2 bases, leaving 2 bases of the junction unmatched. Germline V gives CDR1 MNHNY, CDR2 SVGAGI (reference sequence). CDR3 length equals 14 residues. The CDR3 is CASSYTGGVQPQHF. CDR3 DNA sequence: TGTGCCAGCAGTTACACAGGGGGCGTTCAGCCCCAGCATTTT.

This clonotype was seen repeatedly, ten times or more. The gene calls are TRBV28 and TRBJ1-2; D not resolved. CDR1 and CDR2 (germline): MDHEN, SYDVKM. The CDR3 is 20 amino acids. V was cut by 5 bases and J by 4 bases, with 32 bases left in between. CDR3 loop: CASSLFAPRVAAHNIYGYTF. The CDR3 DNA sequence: TGTGCCAGCAGTCTCTTCGCTCCACGGGTTGCAGCCCATAATATCTATGGCTACACCTTC.

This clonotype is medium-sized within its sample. The CDR3 nucleotides are TGTGCCAGCAGTCCCACTACCCAGACAGGGGTAGGGGACACTGAAGCTTTCTTT. It translates to CASSPTTQTGVGDTEAFF. The chain joins TRBV6-5 to TRBJ1-1; 8 bases are a match to TRBD1. CDR3 length: 18 residues. V was pared by 5 bases and J by 3 bases, with 17 bases of the junction left unmatched. The germline V gene has CDR1 MNHEY and CDR2 SVGAGI.

The CDR3 loop reads CASSDSLAYGYTF. The CDR3 bases are TGTGCCAGCAGTGACTCCCTCGCGTATGGCTACACCTTC. The chain is built from TRBV25-1 and TRBJ1-2; unclear D gene. V shed 3 bases and J shed 5 bases, with 10 bases lying between them. This CDR3 region has 13 residues. Germline V gene lookup returns CDR1 MGHDK and CDR2 SYGVNS.

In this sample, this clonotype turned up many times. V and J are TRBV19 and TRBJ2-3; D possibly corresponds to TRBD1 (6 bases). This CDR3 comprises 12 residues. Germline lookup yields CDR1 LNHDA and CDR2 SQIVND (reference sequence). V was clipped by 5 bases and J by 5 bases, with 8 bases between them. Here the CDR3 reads CASSEQGDTQYF. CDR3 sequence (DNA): TGTGCCAGTAGTGAACAGGGAGATACGCAGTATTTT.

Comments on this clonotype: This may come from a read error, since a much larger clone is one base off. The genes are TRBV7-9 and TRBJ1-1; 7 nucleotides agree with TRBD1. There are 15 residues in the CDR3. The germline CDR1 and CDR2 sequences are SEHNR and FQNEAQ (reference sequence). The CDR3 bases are TGTGCCAGCAGCCGACGGACAGGCCCGAACACTGTAGCTTTCTTT. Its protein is CASSRRTGPNTVAFF.

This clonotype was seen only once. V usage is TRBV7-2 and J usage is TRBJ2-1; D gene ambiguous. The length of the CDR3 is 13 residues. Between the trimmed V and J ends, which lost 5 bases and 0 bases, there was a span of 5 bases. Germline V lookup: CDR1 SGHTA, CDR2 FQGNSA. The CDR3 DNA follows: TGTGCCAGCAGCCCCTCCTCCTACAATGAGCAGTTCTTC. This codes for CASSPSSYNEQFF. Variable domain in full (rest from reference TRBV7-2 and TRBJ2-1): GAGVSQSPSNKVTEKGKDVELRCDPISGHTALYWYRQSLGQGLEFLIYFQGNSAPDKSGLPSDRFSAERTGGSVSTLTIQRTQQEDSAVYLCASSPSSYNEQFFGPGTRLTVL.

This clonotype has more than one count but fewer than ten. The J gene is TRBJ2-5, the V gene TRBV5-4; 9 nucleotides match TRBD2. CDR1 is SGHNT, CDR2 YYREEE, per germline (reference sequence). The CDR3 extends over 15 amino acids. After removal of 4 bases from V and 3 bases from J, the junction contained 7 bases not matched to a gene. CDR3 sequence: CASSPWVAGEETQYF. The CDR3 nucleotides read TGTGCCAGCAGCCCCTGGGTAGCGGGGGAAGAGACCCAGTACTTC. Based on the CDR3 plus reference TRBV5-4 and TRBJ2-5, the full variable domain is ETGVTQSPTHLIKTRGQQVTLRCSSQSGHNTVSWYQQALGQGPQFIFQYYREEENGRGNFPPRFSGLQFPNYSSELNVNALELDDSALYLCASSPWVAGEETQYFGPGTRLLVL.

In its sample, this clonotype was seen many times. The CDR3 DNA reads TGCGCCAGCAGCCAAGAACAGGACAGGTACTTTGGCTACACCTTC. This gives the protein CASSQEQDRYFGYTF. The V gene is TRBV4-1, the J gene TRBJ1-2; 7 nucleotides align to TRBD1. This CDR3 region has 15 residues. In germline, CDR1 is MGHRA, CDR2 YSYEKL. J was trimmed by 7 bases and V by 0 bases; bases with no gene match: 8.

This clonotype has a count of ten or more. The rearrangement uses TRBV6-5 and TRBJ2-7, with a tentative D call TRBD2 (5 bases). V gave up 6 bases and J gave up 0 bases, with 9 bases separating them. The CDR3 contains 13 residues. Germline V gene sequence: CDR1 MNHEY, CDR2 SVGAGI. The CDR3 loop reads CASSKRDSYEQYF. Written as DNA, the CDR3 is TGTGCCAGCAGCAAGAGGGACTCCTACGAGCAGTACTTC.

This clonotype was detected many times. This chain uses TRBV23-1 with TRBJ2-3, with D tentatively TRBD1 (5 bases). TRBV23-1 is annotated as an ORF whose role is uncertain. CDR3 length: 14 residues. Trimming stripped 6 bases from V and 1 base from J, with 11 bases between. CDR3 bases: TGCGCCAGCAGGAGACAGATATGCACAGATACGCAGTATTTT. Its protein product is CASRRQICTDTQYF.

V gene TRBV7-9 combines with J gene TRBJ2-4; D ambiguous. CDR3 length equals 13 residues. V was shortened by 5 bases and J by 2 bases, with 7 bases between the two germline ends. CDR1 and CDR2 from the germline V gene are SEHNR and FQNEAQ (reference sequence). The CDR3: CASSLTTKNIQYF. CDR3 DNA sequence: TGTGCCAGCAGCCTAACTACCAAAAACATTCAGTACTTC.

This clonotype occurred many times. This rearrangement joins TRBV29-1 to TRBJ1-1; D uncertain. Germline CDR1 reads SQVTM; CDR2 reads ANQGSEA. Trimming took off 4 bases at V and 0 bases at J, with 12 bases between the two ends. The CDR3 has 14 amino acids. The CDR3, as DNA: TGCAGCGTTGCCCGGAGTTCCGTGAACACTGAAGCTTTCTTT. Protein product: CSVARSSVNTEAFF. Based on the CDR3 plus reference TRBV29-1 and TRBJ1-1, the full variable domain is SAVISQKPSRDICQRGTSLTIQCQVDSQVTMMFWYRQQPGQSLTLIATANQGSEATYESGFVIDKFPISRPNLTFSTLTVSNMSPEDSSIYLCSVARSSVNTEAFFGQGTRLTVV.

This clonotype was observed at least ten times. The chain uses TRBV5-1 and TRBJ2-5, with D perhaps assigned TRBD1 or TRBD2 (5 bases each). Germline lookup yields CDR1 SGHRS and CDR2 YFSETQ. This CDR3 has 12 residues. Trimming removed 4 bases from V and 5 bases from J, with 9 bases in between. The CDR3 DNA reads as TGCGCCAGCAGCGAAGGGACGGAGACCCAGTACTTC. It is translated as CASSEGTETQYF.

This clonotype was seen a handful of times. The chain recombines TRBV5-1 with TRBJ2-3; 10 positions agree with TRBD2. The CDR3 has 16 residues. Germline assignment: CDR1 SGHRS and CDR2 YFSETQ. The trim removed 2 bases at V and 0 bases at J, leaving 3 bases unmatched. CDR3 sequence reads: CASSFWTSGSTDTQYF. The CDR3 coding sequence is TGCGCCAGCAGCTTCTGGACTAGCGGCAGCACAGATACGCAGTATTTT.

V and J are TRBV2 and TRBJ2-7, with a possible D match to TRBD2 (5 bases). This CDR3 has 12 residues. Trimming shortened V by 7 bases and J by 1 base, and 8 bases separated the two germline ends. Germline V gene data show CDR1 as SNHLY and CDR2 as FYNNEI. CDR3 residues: CASTGESYEQYF. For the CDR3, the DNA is TGTGCCAGCACCGGGGAATCCTACGAGCAGTACTTC.

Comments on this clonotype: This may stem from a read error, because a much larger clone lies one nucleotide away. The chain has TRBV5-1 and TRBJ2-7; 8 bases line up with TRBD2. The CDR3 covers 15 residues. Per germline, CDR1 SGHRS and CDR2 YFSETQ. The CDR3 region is CASSFIAGYSYKQYF. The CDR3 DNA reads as TGCGCCAGCAGCTTCATAGCGGGATACTCCTACAAGCAGTACTTC.

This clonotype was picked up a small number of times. The CDR3 sequence: CASSFPPRLENTGELFF. CDR3 in DNA: TGTGCCAGCAGTTTCCCCCCTAGACTGGAGAACACCGGGGAGCTGTTTTTT. The chain carries TRBV12-3 or TRBV12-4 and TRBJ2-2; D remains unclear. The CDR3 runs to 17 residues. V dropped 3 bases and J dropped 1 base, with 15 bases sitting between them.

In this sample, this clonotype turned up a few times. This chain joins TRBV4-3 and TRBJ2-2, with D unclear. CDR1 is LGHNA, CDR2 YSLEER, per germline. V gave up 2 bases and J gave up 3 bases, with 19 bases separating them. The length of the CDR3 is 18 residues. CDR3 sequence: CASSQIRSRTVDTGELFF. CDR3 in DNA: TGCGCCAGCAGCCAAATTAGAAGTAGGACGGTCGACACCGGGGAGCTGTTTTTT.

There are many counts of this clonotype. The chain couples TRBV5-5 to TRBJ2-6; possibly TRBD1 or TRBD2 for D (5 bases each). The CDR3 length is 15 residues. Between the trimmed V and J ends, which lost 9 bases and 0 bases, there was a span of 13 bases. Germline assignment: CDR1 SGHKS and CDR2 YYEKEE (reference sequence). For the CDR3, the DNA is TGTGCCACCCAGCCGGGACCCTCTGGGGCCAACGTCCTGACTTTC. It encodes CATQPGPSGANVLTF.

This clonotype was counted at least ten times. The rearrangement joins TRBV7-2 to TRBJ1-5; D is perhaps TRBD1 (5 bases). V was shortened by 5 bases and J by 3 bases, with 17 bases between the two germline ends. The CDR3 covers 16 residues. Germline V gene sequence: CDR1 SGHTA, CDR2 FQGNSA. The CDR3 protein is CASSHRGDGINQPQHF. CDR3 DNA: TGTGCCAGCAGCCACCGGGGGGACGGGATCAATCAGCCCCAGCATTTT. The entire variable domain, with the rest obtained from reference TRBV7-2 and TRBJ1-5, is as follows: GAGVSQSPSNKVTEKGKDVELRCDPISGHTALYWYRQSLGQGLEFLIYFQGNSAPDKSGLPSDRFSAERTGGSVSTLTIQRTQQEDSAVYLCASSHRGDGINQPQHFGDGTRLSIL.

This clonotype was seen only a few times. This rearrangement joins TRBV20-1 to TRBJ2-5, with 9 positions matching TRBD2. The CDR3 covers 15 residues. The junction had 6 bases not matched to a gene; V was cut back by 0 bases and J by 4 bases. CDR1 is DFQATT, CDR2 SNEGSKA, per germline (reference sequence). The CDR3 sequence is CSARDWGSGRETQYF. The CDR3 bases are TGCAGTGCTAGAGATTGGGGTAGCGGGAGAGAGACCCAGTACTTC.

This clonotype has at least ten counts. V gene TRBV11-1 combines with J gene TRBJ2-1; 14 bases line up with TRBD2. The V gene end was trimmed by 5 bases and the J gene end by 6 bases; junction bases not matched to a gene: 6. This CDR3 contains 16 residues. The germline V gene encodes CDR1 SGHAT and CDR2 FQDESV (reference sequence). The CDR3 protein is CASSIWTSGRINEQFF. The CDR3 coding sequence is TGTGCCAGCAGCATATGGACTAGCGGGAGGATCAATGAGCAGTTCTTC. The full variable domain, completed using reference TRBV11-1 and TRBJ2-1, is EAEVAQSPRYKITEKSQAVAFWCDPISGHATLYWYRQILGQGPELLVQFQDESVVDDSQLPKDRFSAERLKGVDSTLKIQPAELGDSAMYLCASSIWTSGRINEQFFGPGTRLTVL.

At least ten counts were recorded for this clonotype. The CDR3 sequence is CSATGRGGRYYNEQFF. The CDR3 nucleotides read TGCAGTGCTACCGGCCGGGGCGGCCGTTACTACAATGAGCAGTTCTTC. The chain is built from TRBV20-1 and TRBJ2-1; D is possibly TRBD1 or TRBD2 (5 bases each). The V gene's germline CDR1 is DFQATT and CDR2 SNEGSKA (reference sequence). V was pared by 4 bases and J by 3 bases, with 19 bases between. The CDR3 is 16 residues long.

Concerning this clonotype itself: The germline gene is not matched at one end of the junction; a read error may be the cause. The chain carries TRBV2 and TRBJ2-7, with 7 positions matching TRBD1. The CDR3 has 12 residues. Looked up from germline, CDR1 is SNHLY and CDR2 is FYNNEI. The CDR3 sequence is CASSEGQNVQYF. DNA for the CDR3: TGCGCCAGCAGCGAGGGACAGAACGTACAGTACTTC.

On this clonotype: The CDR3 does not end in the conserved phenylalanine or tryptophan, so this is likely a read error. The CDR3 is CASSLGRDNEQFS. DNA of the CDR3: TGCGCCAGCAGCTTGGGCAGAGACAATGAGCAGTTCTCC. This chain connects TRBV5-1 to TRBJ2-1; D call uncertain. The V gene lost 0 bases and the J gene lost 5 bases, with 6 bases spanning the gap. Germline CDR1 is SGHRS and CDR2 is YFSETQ. The length of the CDR3 is 13 residues.

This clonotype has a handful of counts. CDR3 region: CASSRRPGLGSPGELFF. The CDR3 bases are TGTGCCAGCAGCCGAAGACCGGGACTAGGGAGTCCCGGGGAGCTGTTTTTT. This sequence joins TRBV7-2 and TRBJ2-2, with 8 positions matching TRBD2. The V gene's germline CDR1 is SGHTA and CDR2 FQGNSA. This CDR3 comprises 17 residues. Trimming removed 5 bases from V and 6 bases from J; junction bases left unmatched: 14.

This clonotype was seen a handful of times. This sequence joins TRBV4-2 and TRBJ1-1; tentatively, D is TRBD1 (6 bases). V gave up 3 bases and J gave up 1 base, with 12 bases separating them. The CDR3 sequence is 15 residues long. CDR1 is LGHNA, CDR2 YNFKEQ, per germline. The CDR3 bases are TGTGCCAGCAGCCAGAGCGGGACACGGAACACTGAAGCTTTCTTT. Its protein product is CASSQSGTRNTEAFF.

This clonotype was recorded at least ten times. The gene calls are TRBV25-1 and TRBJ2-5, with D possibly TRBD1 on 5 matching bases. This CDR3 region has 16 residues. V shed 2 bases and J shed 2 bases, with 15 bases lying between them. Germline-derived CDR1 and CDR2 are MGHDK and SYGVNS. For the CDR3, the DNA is TGTGCCAGCAGTGAACTTGGGGCCGGTAGACAAGAGACCCAGTACTTC. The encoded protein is CASSELGAGRQETQYF. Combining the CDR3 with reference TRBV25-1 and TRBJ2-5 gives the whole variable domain EADIYQTPRYLVIGTGKKITLECSQTMGHDKMYWYQQDPGMELHLIHYSYGVNSTEKGDLSSESTVSRIRTEHFPLTLESARPSHTSQYLCASSELGAGRQETQYFGPGTRLLVL.

The CDR3 is CAIRGSSNTGELFF. The CDR3 DNA follows: TGTGCCATCAGGGGCAGCTCAAACACCGGGGAGCTGTTTTTT. The chain joins TRBV10-3 to TRBJ2-2; D is undetermined. The germline V gene encodes CDR1 ENHRY and CDR2 SYGVKD. CDR3 length equals 14 residues. The V and J ends lost 6 bases and 2 bases respectively, with 10 bases between them.

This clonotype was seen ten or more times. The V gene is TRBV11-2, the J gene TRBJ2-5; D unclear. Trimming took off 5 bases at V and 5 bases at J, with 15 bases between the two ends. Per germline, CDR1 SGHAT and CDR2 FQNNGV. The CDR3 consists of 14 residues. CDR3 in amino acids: CASSLRDGYETQYF. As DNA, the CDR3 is TGTGCCAGCAGCCTCCGAGACGGGTATGAGACCCAGTACTTC.

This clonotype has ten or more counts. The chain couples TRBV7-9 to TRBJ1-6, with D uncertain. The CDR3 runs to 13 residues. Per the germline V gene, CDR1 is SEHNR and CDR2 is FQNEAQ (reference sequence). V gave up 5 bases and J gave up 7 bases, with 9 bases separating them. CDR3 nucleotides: TGTGCCAGCAGCCCCCGGGAGAATTCACCCCTCCACTTT. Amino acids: CASSPRENSPLHF.